The 5 T cell receptor beta chains listed next were all sequenced from one sample in a study of T cell responses to AZD1222 COVID-19 vaccine. Profiled with immunoSEQ multiplex PCR; TCRdb holds only in-frame clones, not every one. The table shows about 96,000 clones, with roughly 90% occurring only once. This sample comprised peripheral blood, obtained on day 0 of AZD1222 vaccination. Receptors originate from an adult in good health.

The chain is built from TRBV5-4 and TRBJ1-1; D gene uncertain. Trimming cost V 5 bases and J 1 base, with 21 bases left between them. CDR3 length: 17 amino acids. Germline-derived CDR1 and CDR2 are SGHNT and YYREEE (reference sequence). CDR3 DNA: TGTGCCAGCAGGGTTGGGCTCCCGGAGGAATCGAACACTGAAGCTTTCTTT. Encoded protein: CASRVGLPEESNTEAFF.

In DNA, the CDR3 is TGTGCCAGCAGCTTACATGCCAAGGTCTCCTACGAGCAGTACTTC. This codes for CASSLHAKVSYEQYF. The chain carries TRBV7-8 and TRBJ2-7; D remains unclear. The germline V gene has CDR1 SGHVS and CDR2 FQNEAQ. Trimming took off 2 bases at V and 0 bases at J, with 11 bases between the two ends. This CDR3 region has 15 residues.

The V gene is TRBV6-2 or TRBV6-3, the J gene TRBJ1-2; D not certain. Trimming left V 2 bases short and J 1 base short, with 11 bases between. CDR1 is MNHEY, CDR2 SVGEGT, per germline. CDR3 length: 15 residues. The CDR3 here is CASSYDRRGNYGYTF. CDR3 DNA sequence: TGTGCCAGCAGTTACGACCGACGGGGTAACTATGGCTACACCTTC.

The rearrangement joins TRBV28 to TRBJ1-5; D possibly corresponds to TRBD1 (6 bases). V shed 5 bases and J shed 1 base, with 9 bases lying between them. Germline CDR1 MDHEN, CDR2 SYDVKM. The CDR3 has 14 residues. CDR3 bases: TGTGCCAGCAGTGAAGGGGGAAGCAATCAGCCCCAGCATTTT. It specifies CASSEGGSNQPQHF.

This chain connects TRBV20-1 to TRBJ2-1; D not certain. The CDR3 has 11 amino acids. In germline, CDR1 is DFQATT, CDR2 SNEGSKA (reference sequence). Trimming removed 2 bases from V and 6 bases from J, with 5 bases in between. CDR3 bases: TGCAGTGCTAGATACCCCAATGAGCAGTTCTTC. The encoded protein is CSARYPNEQFF.